This T cell receptor (beta chain) was observed in a study of regulatory T cells in long-lasting Graves disease. There are 17 residues in the CDR3. Germline loops: CDR1 SGHRS, CDR2 YFSETQ. V was clipped by 3 bases and J by 0 bases, with 13 bases between them. iRepertoire HTBI primers and Arm-PCR of CDR3 regions built TCR beta libraries. In TCRdb, the multiplex PCR reads were re-called with MiXCR into one record per CDR3 protein. The sample lists around 470,000 distinct CDR3 sequences; around 15% were seen once. The time point denotes: newly diagnosed GD, antithyroid drugs for less than 3 months. PBMC-extracted RNA yielded the TCR library. These data were also reused for a study on T cells in Graves' hyperthyroidism and ophthalmopathy. According to that study: A first-round RT-PCR of the TCR CDR3 used the HTBI primer set.

This TCR was recovered from a woman in her 50s with Graves disease. The sequencing here drew on peripheral blood mononuclear cells (PBMCs), taken at new diagnosis, from a patient treated with antithyroid drugs. This chain uses TRBV5-1 with TRBJ2-6; D perhaps matches TRBD1 (6 bases). This CDR3 is CASSSTGYLSGANVLTF. The CDR3 region has the DNA TGCGCCAGCAGCTCGACAGGTTACCTCTCTGGGGCCAACGTCCTGACTTTC.